Here is one T cell receptor beta chain with its context. Its antigen is not known. It was with 60 Vbeta and 13 Jbeta primers that the PCR ran. Original analysis: In a later analysis, of roughly 73 million unique beta chains, about 12 million appeared in at least two donors. Here immunoSEQ multiplex PCR was the method, and the copy in TCRdb shows in-frame clones only, minus some. For V, J and clone size, that table is used; D and trimming come from the DNA. The sample lists about 170,000 clones; more than 70% were seen once. The entry originates in a study of cytomegalovirus exposure and HLA in healthy donors. Study-level findings and limits: In all likelihood, a cluster of highly shared sequence variants was a sequencing artifact. What a later analysis showed was that several of the most significant clusters appeared linked to common viral pathogens.

The length of the CDR3 is 14 residues. Germline V CDR1 and CDR2: SGHTA, FQGNSA. The V end lost 4 bases, the J end lost 5 bases, and 14 bases lay between the germline ends. What was sequenced was PBMCs. V is TRBV7-2 and J is TRBJ1-1, with D tentatively TRBD1 (5 bases). This receptor was taken from a woman aged 50 to 60 in good health and CMV-seropositive. The CDR3: CASSYTGVGTEAFF. The CDR3, as DNA: TGTGCCAGCAGCTATACGGGGGTAGGGACTGAAGCTTTCTTT.